This entry describes one T cell receptor beta chain. This clonotype was picked up many times. Its cognate antigen has yet to be identified. There are no base qualities to consult, and no much larger clone falls within one base. Patients with hyperthyroidism were aged 18 to 65 years, had been newly diagnosed, and had a disease duration of less than 2 months. Patients were excluded if they had other autoimmune diseases, uncontrolled infections, pregnancy or lactation. Clinical symptoms, serum thyroxine, TRAb, thyroid ultrasound and orbital computed tomography formed the basis of the diagnosis. Trizol reagent was used to extract the total RNA, and its quality was then checked on an Agilent 2100 Bioanalyzer. This sample was taken from a study of Graves' ophthalmopathy and Graves' hyperthyroidism (dated by TCRdb to the late 2010s). Context from the whole study: Hyperthyroidism was considered stable if no progression to ophthalmopathy occurred within 18 months of follow-up. The study used TCR beta repertoire signatures to distinguish Graves' ophthalmopathy from Graves' hyperthyroidism and to predict progression to ophthalmopathy. In total, approximately 140 blood samples were TCR-sequenced: approximately 42 ophthalmopathy, some 75 hyperthyroidism and some 17 hyperthyroidism-to-ophthalmopathy patients. A discovery set of 95 to 100 patients (43 ophthalmopathy, 60 or so stable hyperthyroidism) was enrolled to explore V-J signatures distinguishing ophthalmopathy from hyperthyroidism. For independent validation, a separate cohort was made up of approximately 18 hyperthyroidism patients plus 17 patients who later progressed from hyperthyroidism to ophthalmopathy. In more than five hyperthyroidism patients, T-cell repertoires of thyroid tissue and blood were compared. Following sampling, methimazole starting at 30 mg daily was administered to hyperthyroidism patients, and high-dose intravenous methylprednisolone was administered to ophthalmopathy patients.

For repertoire sequencing, TCR beta CDR3 regions were amplified from RNA transcripts. A first-round RT-PCR used HTBI primers with the Qiagen OneStep RT-PCR kit, followed by a second-round multiplex PCR, size selection and purification. Libraries were sequenced on an Illumina HiSeq2000 using paired-end 100 bp reads. As for the original processing: SOAPnuke was used to process the reads, throwing out any read that had adapters, had uncalled bases, had a mean Phred below 15, or lacked an exact constant-primer or identifier match. High-quality paired reads were merged with COPE v1.2.5. Each unique nucleotide sequence was treated as a clonotype, and MiTCR v1.1 was used to align the clonotypes to the IMGT TRB V, D and J references. Analysis was restricted to V-J combinations with a frequency above 0.0001, which covered roughly 99% of repertoires. For each V-J combination, a TCR clonal expansion and chaos score was defined as the ratio of F50 clonal expansion to chaos observed in the TCRdist matrix. Welch's t-statistics and random forest were used to narrow the features down to approximately twelve V-J combinations, which were then fed into a naive Bayes classifier. Thyroid-blood repertoire similarity was quantified with the Morisita-Horn index. Using fastp at Q25 and MiXCR, TCRdb reprocessed the public reads and kept productive beta chains. Entries are consolidated by CDR3 protein sequence, retaining the most common genes and DNA. These V and J calls are TCRdb output, not the study's own analysis. The sample table holds some 1.1 million distinct CDR3 sequences, of which about 35% were seen once. 11% of the sample lies in the top ten.

What the authors observed across the whole study: Sample size was not predetermined statistically, and investigators were not blinded to group allocation. Among expanded thyroid clonotypes with frequency above 0.001, most also showed up in blood, which suggests that blood repertoires may reflect the thyroid immune response. The 13-signature model separated ophthalmopathy from stable hyperthyroidism with 85% to 90% sensitivity and about 84% specificity in cross-validation, and 80%/75% in the test set. In validation, the model predicted ophthalmopathy progression with 55% to 71% sensitivity and 72.22% specificity; some 13 predicted patients were CT-confirmed with GO in a median of approximately six months.

The origin of this receptor is an adult man with Graves' hyperthyroidism. Sequencing used peripheral blood or thyroid tissue (not recorded which).

DNA sequence: TGTGCCAGCAGCTCCCCGGGGCCTAACCAGCCCCAGCATTTT. Its coded protein is CASSSPGPNQPQHF. The sequence links TRBV7-9 to TRBJ1-5; the D gene is perhaps TRBD1, on 5 matching bases. In the germline V gene (reference sequence), CDR1 corresponds to SEHNR and CDR2 to FQNEAQ. The CDR3 holds 14 amino acids from the cysteine to the phenylalanine. Of all the DNA, just the CDR3 is kept, 42 bases in frame from base 1. Cut back by 4 bases and 7 bases, the V and J ends lie 14 bases apart.